This TCR beta chain was sequenced during a study of blood T cell repertoires in COVID-19. On the study more broadly: COVID-19 samples collected from the United States, Italy and Spain covered acute and convalescent phases. From T cells, B-cell-depleted T cells, or PBMCs came the material, which was cDNA or gDNA.

In the original processing: Reference gene primers were amplified, and this amplification served to estimate nucleated cell counts. TCRdb's copy holds only in-frame clones and misses some; the assay was immunoSEQ multiplex PCR. V and J calls and clone size are given by that table; D and trimming were obtained from the DNA. The data show tens of thousands of clones, with about 91% seen just once and about 4.3% held by the top ten. Germline assignment: CDR1 MDHEN and CDR2 SYDVKM. V was pared by 6 bases and J by 7 bases, with 10 bases of the junction left unmatched. The CDR3 covers 15 residues. The V and J genes are TRBV28 and TRBJ1-4; 8 bases map to TRBD1. This receptor was obtained from a man aged 55 to 70 with acute or convalescent COVID-19. Sequencing was done on a sample of peripheral blood. The CDR3 DNA sequence: TGTGCCAGCAGCCGCGCAGGGGGCGTGAGTGAAAAACTGTTTTTT. It specifies CASSRAGGVSEKLFF.